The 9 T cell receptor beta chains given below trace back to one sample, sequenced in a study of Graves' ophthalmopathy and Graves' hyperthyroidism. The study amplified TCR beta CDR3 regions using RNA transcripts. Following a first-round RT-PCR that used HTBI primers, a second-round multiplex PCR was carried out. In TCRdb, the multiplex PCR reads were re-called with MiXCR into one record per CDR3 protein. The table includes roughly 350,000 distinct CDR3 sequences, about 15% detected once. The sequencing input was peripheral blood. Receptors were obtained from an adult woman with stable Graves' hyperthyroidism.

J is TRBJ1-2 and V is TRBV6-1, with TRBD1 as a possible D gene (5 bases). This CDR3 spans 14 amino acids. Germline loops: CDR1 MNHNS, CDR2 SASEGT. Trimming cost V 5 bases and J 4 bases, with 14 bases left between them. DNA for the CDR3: TGTGCCAGCAGTCTGGGACTCTCAACCTATGGCTACACCTTC. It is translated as CASSLGLSTYGYTF.

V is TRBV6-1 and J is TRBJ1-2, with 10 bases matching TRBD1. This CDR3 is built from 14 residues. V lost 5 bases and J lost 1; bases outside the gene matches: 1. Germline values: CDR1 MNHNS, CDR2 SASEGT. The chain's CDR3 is CASSRTGGNYGYTF. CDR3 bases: TGTGCCAGCAGTCGGACAGGGGGTAACTATGGCTACACCTTC.

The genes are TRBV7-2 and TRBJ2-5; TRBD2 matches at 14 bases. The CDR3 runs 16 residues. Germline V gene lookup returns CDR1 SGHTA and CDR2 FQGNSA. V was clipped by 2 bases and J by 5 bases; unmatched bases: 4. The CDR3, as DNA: TGTGCCAGCAGCTTACGACTAGCGGGAGGGATGGAGACCCAGTACTTC. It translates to CASSLRLAGGMETQYF.

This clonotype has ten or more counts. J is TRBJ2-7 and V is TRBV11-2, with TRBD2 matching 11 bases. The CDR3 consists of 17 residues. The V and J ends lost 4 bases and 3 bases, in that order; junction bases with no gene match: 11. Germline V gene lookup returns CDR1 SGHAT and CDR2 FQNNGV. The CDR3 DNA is TGTGCCAGCAGCTCGATTCCTAGCGGGAGGAATTTCTACGAGCAGTACTTC. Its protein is CASSSIPSGRNFYEQYF.

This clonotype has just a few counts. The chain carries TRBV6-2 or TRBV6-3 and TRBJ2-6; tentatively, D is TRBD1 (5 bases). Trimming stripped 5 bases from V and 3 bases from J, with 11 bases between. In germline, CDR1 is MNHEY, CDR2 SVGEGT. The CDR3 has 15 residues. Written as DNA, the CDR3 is TGTGCCAGCAGTCAAGGGGCGGTTGGGGCCAACGTCCTGACTTTC. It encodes CASSQGAVGANVLTF.

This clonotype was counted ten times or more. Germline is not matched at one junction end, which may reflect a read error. CDR3 region: CASSGGTGGAENIKYF. In DNA form, the CDR3 reads TGTGCCAGCAGTGGTGGGACAGGGGGCGCCGAAAACATTAAGTACTTC. The V call is TRBV12-3 or TRBV12-4, the J call TRBJ2-4, with TRBD1 matching 12 bases. The CDR3 consists of 16 residues.

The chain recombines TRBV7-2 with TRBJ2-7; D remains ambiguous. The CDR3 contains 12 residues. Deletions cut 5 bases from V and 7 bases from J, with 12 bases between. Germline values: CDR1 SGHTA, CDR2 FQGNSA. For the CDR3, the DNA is TGTGCCAGCAGCCCGGTCATAGGGGAGCAGTACTTC. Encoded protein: CASSPVIGEQYF. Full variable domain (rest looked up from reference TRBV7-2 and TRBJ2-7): GAGVSQSPSNKVTEKGKDVELRCDPISGHTALYWYRQSLGQGLEFLIYFQGNSAPDKSGLPSDRFSAERTGGSVSTLTIQRTQQEDSAVYLCASSPVIGEQYFGPGTRLTVT.

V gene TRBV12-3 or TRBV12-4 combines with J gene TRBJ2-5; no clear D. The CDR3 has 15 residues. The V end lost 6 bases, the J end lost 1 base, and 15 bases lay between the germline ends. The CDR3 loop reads CASSPFRWGQETQYF. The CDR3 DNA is TGTGCCAGCAGCCCATTCCGTTGGGGCCAAGAGACCCAGTACTTC.

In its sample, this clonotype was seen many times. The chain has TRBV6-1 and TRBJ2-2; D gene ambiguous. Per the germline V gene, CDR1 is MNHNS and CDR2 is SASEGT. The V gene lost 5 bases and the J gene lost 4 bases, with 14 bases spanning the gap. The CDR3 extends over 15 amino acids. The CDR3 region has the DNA TGTGCCAGCAGTCCCGCCTCCCGATTCACCGGGGAGCTGTTTTTT. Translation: CASSPASRFTGELFF.